A single sample gave rise to the 3 T cell receptor beta chains below, sequenced in a study of blood T cell repertoires in COVID-19. The repertoire was sequenced with immunoSEQ multiplex PCR; TCRdb's copy has only in-frame clones and lacks some. The sample records about 480,000 clones, roughly 88% being singletons. Sequenced sample: PBMCs or T cells enriched from blood (not recorded which). The receptors originated from a woman in her thirties or forties who had recovered from COVID-19.

The rearrangement uses TRBV19 and TRBJ2-3; 11 bases fit TRBD2. V dropped 6 bases and J dropped 2; count of bases not matched to a gene: 4. Germline assignment: CDR1 LNHDA and CDR2 SQIVND (reference sequence). This CDR3 comprises 15 residues. The CDR3 region is CASRASGRLTDTQYF. CDR3 nucleotides: TGTGCCAGTAGGGCTAGCGGGAGGCTCACAGATACGCAGTATTTT.

This rearrangement joins TRBV5-3 to TRBJ2-7; no clear D gene. TRBV5-3 is annotated as an ORF whose role is uncertain. The CDR3 covers 18 residues. Trimming removed 2 bases from V and 0 bases from J, with 21 bases in between. The DNA for the CDR3 is TGTGCCAGAAGCTTAGTCCCAGGCACCCCTATTACCTCCTACGAGCAGTACTTC. Its translation: CARSLVPGTPITSYEQYF.

This chain joins TRBV7-9 and TRBJ2-1; TRBD2 matches at 7 bases. The V and J ends lost 5 bases and 7 bases, in that order; junction bases with no gene match: 8. Looked up from germline, CDR1 is SEHNR and CDR2 is FQNEAQ (reference sequence). The CDR3 extends over 14 amino acids. CDR3 sequence reads: CASSPAGVRNEQFF. The CDR3 bases are TGTGCCAGCAGCCCTGCGGGAGTAAGGAATGAGCAGTTCTTC.